One and the same sample provided the 5 T cell receptor beta chains below, sequenced in a study of blood T cell repertoires in COVID-19. The assay was immunoSEQ multiplex PCR, and TCRdb's table has in-frame clones only and misses some. The table lists roughly 200,000 clones, roughly four fifths of them singletons. The specimen sequenced was peripheral blood. These receptor sequences come from a man in his fifties who had recovered from COVID-19.

Only one count was recorded for this clone. The chain is built from TRBV30 and TRBJ1-2; weak D call: TRBD1 (6 bases). This CDR3 region has 13 residues. From germline, CDR1 is GTSNPN and CDR2 SVGIG (reference sequence). Trimming shortened V by 2 bases and J by 8 bases, and 15 bases separated the two germline ends. The CDR3 DNA reads as TGTGCCTGGAGTACAGGGAATCCGAAAGGCTACACCTTC. Encoded protein: CAWSTGNPKGYTF.

This clone was seen a few times. The V and J genes are TRBV3-1 (or the pseudogene TRBV3-2) and TRBJ2-5; 8 nucleotides line up with TRBD2. Germline loops: CDR1 LGHDT, CDR2 YNNKEL (reference sequence). V trimming: 0 bases; J trimming: 5 bases; junction bases outside the gene matches: 11. The CDR3 is 17 residues long. CDR3 region: CASSQDRSGGAGETQYF. In DNA form, the CDR3 reads TGTGCCAGCAGCCAAGATCGGTCCGGGGGGGCCGGGGAGACCCAGTACTTC.

Note on this clone: A much bigger clone sits one base away, suggesting this may be a read error. The rearrangement links TRBV5-8 to TRBJ1-5; D is ambiguous. There are 15 residues in the CDR3. V was trimmed by 4 bases and J by 9 bases, leaving 20 bases between them. From germline, CDR1 is SGHTS and CDR2 YDEGEE. CDR3: CASSPRGLHSRPQHF. DNA of the CDR3: TGTGCCAGCAGCCCTCGAGGGCTCCACAGTCGGCCCCAGCATTTT.

This chain uses TRBV24-1 with TRBJ2-5, with 15 bases that match TRBD2. Trimming took 3 bases from V and 5 from J; bases not matched to a gene: 6. Germline assignment: CDR1 KGHDR and CDR2 SFDVKD. The CDR3 is 17 amino acids. CDR3 region: CATSDGGLAGGGETQYF. Here the CDR3 DNA reads TGTGCCACCAGTGATGGCGGACTAGCGGGAGGGGGGGAGACCCAGTACTTC.

V and J are TRBV29-1 and TRBJ2-2, with D possibly being TRBD1 (6 bases). V lost 3 bases and J 3 bases, leaving 11 bases between the germline ends. Per the germline V gene, CDR1 is SQVTM and CDR2 is ANQGSEA. The CDR3 covers 14 residues. The CDR3, as DNA: TGCAGCGTTGAGAAACAGGGCCACACCGGGGAGCTGTTTTTT. Encoded protein: CSVEKQGHTGELFF.